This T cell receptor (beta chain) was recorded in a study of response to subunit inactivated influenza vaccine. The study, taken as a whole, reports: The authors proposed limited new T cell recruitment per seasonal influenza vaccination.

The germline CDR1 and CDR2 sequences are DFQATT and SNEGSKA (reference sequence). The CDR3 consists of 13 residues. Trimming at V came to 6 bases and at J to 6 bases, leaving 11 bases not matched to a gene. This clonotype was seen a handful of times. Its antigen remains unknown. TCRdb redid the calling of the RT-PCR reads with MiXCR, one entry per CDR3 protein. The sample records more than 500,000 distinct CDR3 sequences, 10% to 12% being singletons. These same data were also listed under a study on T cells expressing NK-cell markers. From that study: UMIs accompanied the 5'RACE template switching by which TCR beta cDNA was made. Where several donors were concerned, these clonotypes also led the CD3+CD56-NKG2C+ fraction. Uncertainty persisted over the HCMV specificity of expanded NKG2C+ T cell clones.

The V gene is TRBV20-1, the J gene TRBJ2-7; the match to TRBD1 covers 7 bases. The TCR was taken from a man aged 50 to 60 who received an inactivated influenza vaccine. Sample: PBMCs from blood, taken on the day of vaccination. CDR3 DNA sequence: TGCAGTGCATCGCCCCGTTCAGGGGGCGAGCAGTACTTC. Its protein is CSASPRSGGEQYF.